This entry is about one T cell receptor (beta chain). What it recognizes is unknown. Treatment specified: roughly 18 received Ad26.COV2.S at low or high dose, single or two shots; about five received placebo; per-sample allocation not given. Day 63 following the first vaccine or placebo injection was when the samples were taken. Its platform was an Ad26 vector, and its expressed antigen was Wuhan-strain SARS-CoV-2 spike. This specimen belongs to a study of Ad26.COV2.S vaccination and SARS-CoV-2 variants. The CDR3 totals 13 residues. After removal of 3 bases from V and 4 bases from J, the junction contained 2 bases not matched to a gene. Germline CDR1 KGHSH, CDR2 LQKENI. This table comes from immunoSEQ multiplex PCR, and its TCRdb copy is limited to in-frame clones, with some not included. The table includes about 350,000 clones, about 87% detected once. Study results and limitations: Estimates derived from TCR breadth and depth analyses may have underestimated total T cell responses.

This TCR was sampled from a person aged 18-65 years who received the Ad26.COV2.S COVID-19 vaccine or a placebo. The V gene is TRBV18, the J gene TRBJ1-2, with 7 bases aligning to TRBD1. The input for sequencing was peripheral blood, taken in a trial of Ad26.COV2.S vaccine versus placebo. The CDR3 spells CASSPDRTYGYTF. In DNA, the CDR3 is TGTGCCAGCTCACCGGACAGGACCTATGGCTACACCTTC.